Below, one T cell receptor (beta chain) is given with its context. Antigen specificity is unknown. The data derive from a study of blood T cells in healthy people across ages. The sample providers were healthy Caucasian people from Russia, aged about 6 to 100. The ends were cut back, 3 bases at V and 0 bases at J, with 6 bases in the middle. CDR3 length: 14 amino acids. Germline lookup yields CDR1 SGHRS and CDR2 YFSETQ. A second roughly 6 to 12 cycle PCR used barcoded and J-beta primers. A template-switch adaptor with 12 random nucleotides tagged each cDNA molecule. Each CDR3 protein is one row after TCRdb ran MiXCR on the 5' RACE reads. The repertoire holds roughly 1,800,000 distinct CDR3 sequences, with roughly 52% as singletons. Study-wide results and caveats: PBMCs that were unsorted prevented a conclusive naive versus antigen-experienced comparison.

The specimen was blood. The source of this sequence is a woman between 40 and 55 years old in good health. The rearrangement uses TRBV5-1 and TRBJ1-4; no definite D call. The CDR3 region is CASSSKSTNEKLFF. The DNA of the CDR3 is TGCGCCAGCAGCTCCAAGTCAACTAATGAAAAACTGTTTTTT.